This entry lists 5 T cell receptor beta chains sequenced from one sample in a study of glioma-infiltrating T cells after dendritic cell vaccination. The repertoire was sequenced with immunoSEQ multiplex PCR; TCRdb's copy has only in-frame clones and lacks some. The sample holds fewer than 75,000 clones, 81% seen once. Material: blood, obtained before dendritic cell vaccination. The receptor set was obtained from a human donor with glioblastoma.

The chain uses TRBV6-1 and TRBJ1-1, with D tentatively TRBD1 (6 bases). Germline loops: CDR1 MNHNS, CDR2 SASEGT. The CDR3 runs 14 residues. V lost 8 bases and J 5 bases, leaving 18 bases between the germline ends. The CDR3 DNA is TGTGCCAGCGTCGTACAGGGCCAGGGGACTGAAGCTTTCTTT. Protein product: CASVVQGQGTEAFF.

CDR3 in DNA: TGTGCCATCAGGCAGGGGAACACTGAAGCTTTCTTT. Translating it yields CAIRQGNTEAFF. V and J are TRBV10-3 and TRBJ1-1, with D possibly TRBD1 on 5 matching bases. The CDR3 extends over 12 amino acids. Germline CDR1 is ENHRY and CDR2 is SYGVKD. Trimming cost V 6 bases and J 1 base, with 6 bases left between them.

The rearrangement uses TRBV4-2 and TRBJ2-7; tentatively, D is TRBD2 (6 bases). Looked up from germline, CDR1 is LGHNA and CDR2 is YNFKEQ. V was cut by 0 bases and J by 2 bases, with 14 bases left in between. The CDR3 is 16 amino acids. The CDR3 is CASSQEGEVVTYEQYF. The CDR3 DNA reads TGTGCCAGCAGCCAAGAAGGGGAGGTTGTGACCTACGAGCAGTACTTC.

The chain has TRBV5-5 and TRBJ1-5, with TRBD1 matching over 10 bases. CDR3 length: 15 amino acids. Looked up from germline, CDR1 is SGHKS and CDR2 is YYEKEE (reference sequence). Losses at the gene ends were 4 bases for V and 6 bases for J; bases not matched to a gene: 7. This chain's CDR3 is CASSPRQGAPQPQHF. DNA of the CDR3: TGTGCCAGCAGCCCTCGACAGGGGGCCCCTCAGCCCCAGCATTTT. Together with reference TRBV5-5 and TRBJ1-5, the CDR3 gives the full variable domain: DAGVTQSPTHLIKTRGQQVTLRCSPISGHKSVSWYQQVLGQGPQFIFQYYEKEERGRGNFPDRFSARQFPNYSSELNVNALLLGDSALYLCASSPRQGAPQPQHFGDGTRLSIL.

The chain couples TRBV7-2 to TRBJ2-1; TRBD1 agrees at 8 bases. With V trimmed by 4 bases and J by 7 bases, 9 bases remained unmatched. Germline V gene lookup returns CDR1 SGHTA and CDR2 FQGNSA. The CDR3 has 15 amino acids. The CDR3 here is CASSSWTGQGNEQFF. Written as DNA, the CDR3 is TGTGCCAGCAGCTCATGGACAGGGCAGGGGAATGAGCAGTTCTTC.